Shown below are 2 T cell receptor beta chains from a single sample sequenced in a study of technical replicates of blood from a handful of donors. The protocol was immunoSEQ multiplex PCR, while the TCRdb copy is restricted to in-frame clones and leaves out a portion. This sample has some 77,000 clones, with roughly 96% found just once. The specimen was T cells isolated from PBMCs. The receptor set was obtained from a human donor in good health.

The chain couples TRBV10-3 to TRBJ1-4; no clear D gene. This CDR3 region has 15 residues. Trimming left V 10 bases short and J 0 bases short, with 15 bases between. The germline V gene encodes CDR1 ENHRY and CDR2 SYGVKD. The CDR3, as DNA: TGTGCCACCCATCGCGAGTTAGCAACTAATGAAAAACTGTTTTTT. Amino acid sequence: CATHRELATNEKLFF.

This CDR3 reads CSANRNQPQHF. The CDR3 coding sequence is TGCAGTGCTAACAGGAATCAGCCCCAGCATTTT. The chain is built from TRBV20-1 and TRBJ1-5; weak D call: TRBD1 (5 bases). CDR3 length equals 11 residues. CDR1 DFQATT and CDR2 SNEGSKA come from the germline V gene (reference sequence). Trimming removed 4 bases at V and 4 bases at J, with 5 bases between.